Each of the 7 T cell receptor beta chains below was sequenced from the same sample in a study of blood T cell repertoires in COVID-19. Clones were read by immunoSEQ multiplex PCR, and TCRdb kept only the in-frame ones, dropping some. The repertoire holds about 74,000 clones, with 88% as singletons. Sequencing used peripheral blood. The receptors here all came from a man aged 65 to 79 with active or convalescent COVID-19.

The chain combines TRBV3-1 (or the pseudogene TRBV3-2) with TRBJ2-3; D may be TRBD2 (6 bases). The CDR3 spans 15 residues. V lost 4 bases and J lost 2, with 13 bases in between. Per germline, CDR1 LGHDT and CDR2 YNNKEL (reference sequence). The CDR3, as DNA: TGTGCCAGCAGCCCCAGCGGGCGAAACACAGATACGCAGTATTTT. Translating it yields CASSPSGRNTDTQYF.

Here the CDR3 DNA reads TGTGCCAGCAGTTTTTCAGGGGGAACAACCTACGAGCAGTACTTC. Its translation: CASSFSGGTTYEQYF. The chain couples TRBV27 to TRBJ2-7; the match to TRBD1 covers 7 bases. Trimming at V came to 3 bases and at J to 2 bases, leaving 7 bases not matched to a gene. The CDR3 runs to 15 residues. Germline V lookup: CDR1 MNHEY, CDR2 SMNVEV (reference sequence).

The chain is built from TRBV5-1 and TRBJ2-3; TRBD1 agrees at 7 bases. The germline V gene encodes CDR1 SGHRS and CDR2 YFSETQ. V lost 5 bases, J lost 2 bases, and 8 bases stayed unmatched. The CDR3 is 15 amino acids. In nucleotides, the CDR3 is TGCGCCAGCAGGAGTGCCGGGACAGTCACAGATACGCAGTATTTT. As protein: CASRSAGTVTDTQYF.

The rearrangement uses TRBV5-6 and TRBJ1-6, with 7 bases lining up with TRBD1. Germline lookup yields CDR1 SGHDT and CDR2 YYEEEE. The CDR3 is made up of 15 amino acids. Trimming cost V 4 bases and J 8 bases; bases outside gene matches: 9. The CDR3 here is CASSRFDRVDSPLHF. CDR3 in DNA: TGTGCCAGCAGCCGATTCGACAGGGTCGATTCACCCCTCCACTTT.

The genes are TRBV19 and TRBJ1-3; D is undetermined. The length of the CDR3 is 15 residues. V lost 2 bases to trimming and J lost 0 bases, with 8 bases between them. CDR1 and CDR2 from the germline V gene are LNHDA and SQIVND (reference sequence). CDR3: CASSIQENSGNTIYF. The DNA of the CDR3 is TGTGCCAGTAGTATACAGGAAAACTCTGGAAACACCATATATTTT.

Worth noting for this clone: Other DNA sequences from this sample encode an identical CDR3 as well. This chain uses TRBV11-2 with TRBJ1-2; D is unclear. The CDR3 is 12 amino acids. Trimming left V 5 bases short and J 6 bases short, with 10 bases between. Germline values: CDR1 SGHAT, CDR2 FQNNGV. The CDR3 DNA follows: TGTGCCAGCAGCCTTGAGGGCGATGGCTACACCTTC. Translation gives CASSLEGDGYTF.

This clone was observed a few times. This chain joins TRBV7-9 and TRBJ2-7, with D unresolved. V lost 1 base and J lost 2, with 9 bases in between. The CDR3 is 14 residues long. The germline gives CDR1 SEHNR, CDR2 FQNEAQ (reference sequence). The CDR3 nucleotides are TGTGCCAGCAGCTTAGTCGGCAGGCCCTACGAGCAGTACTTC. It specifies CASSLVGRPYEQYF.